The 29 T cell receptor beta chains in this list originate from one sample, sequenced in a study of blood T cell repertoires in COVID-19. Sequenced by immunoSEQ multiplex PCR; TCRdb stores in-frame clones only, minus some. The sample consists of some 74,000 clones, roughly 88% of them appearing once. The sample taken for sequencing was peripheral blood. Every receptor here comes from a woman aged 80 or over with acute or convalescent COVID-19.

The chain joins TRBV7-6 to TRBJ1-2, with 9 bases matching TRBD1. The CDR3 has 13 residues. Germline-derived CDR1 and CDR2 are SGHVS and FNYEAQ. J was trimmed by 7 bases and V by 4 bases; bases with no gene match: 4. The CDR3 reads CASSSGQGSGYTF. The CDR3 DNA reads TGTGCCAGCAGCTCGGGACAGGGTAGTGGCTACACCTTC. The full variable domain, rest sourced from reference TRBV7-6 and TRBJ1-2, is GAGVSQSPRYKVTKRGQDVALRCDPISGHVSLYWYRQALGQGPEFLTYFNYEAQQDKSGLPNDRFSAERPEGSISTLTIQRTEQRDSAMYRCASSSGQGSGYTFGSGTRLTVV.

This chain uses TRBV6-2 or TRBV6-3 with TRBJ2-1, with TRBD1 matching over 9 bases. Trimming removed 0 bases from V and 6 bases from J; junction bases left unmatched: 3. There are 15 residues in the CDR3. Germline V gene sequence: CDR1 MNHEY, CDR2 SVGEGT. In DNA form, the CDR3 reads TGTGCCAGCAGTTACTCCGGGACAGGGATCAATGAGCAGTTCTTC. Its protein is CASSYSGTGINEQFF.

The rearrangement links TRBV29-1 to TRBJ1-2; tentative D call: TRBD1 (5 bases). This CDR3 has 14 amino acids. CDR1 is SQVTM and CDR2 is ANQGSEA in the germline V gene. V dropped 0 bases and J dropped 4 bases, with 12 bases sitting between them. The CDR3 loop reads CSVEDQGRAYGYTF. The CDR3 coding sequence is TGCAGCGTTGAAGATCAGGGCAGGGCCTATGGCTACACCTTC. Supplemented by reference TRBV29-1 and TRBJ1-2, the full variable domain reads SAVISQKPSRDICQRGTSLTIQCQVDSQVTMMFWYRQQPGQSLTLIATANQGSEATYESGFVIDKFPISRPNLTFSTLTVSNMSPEDSSIYLCSVEDQGRAYGYTFGSGTRLTVV.

Concerning this clone: The junction does not match germline at one end; this may be a read error. V usage is TRBV6-2 or TRBV6-3 and J usage is TRBJ2-7, with 9 nucleotides matching TRBD1. The CDR3 spans 17 residues. Germline V gives CDR1 MNHEY, CDR2 SVGEGT. The CDR3 is CASSYRFPGTGSSEQYF. For the CDR3, the DNA is TGTGCCAGCAGTTACCGGTTTCCCGGGACAGGGTCCTCCGAGCAGTACTTC.

The chain joins TRBV7-9 to TRBJ1-2; possible D gene TRBD1, 5 bases. This CDR3 region has 14 residues. The ends were cut back, 5 bases at V and 3 bases at J, with 13 bases in the middle. Germline lookup yields CDR1 SEHNR and CDR2 FQNEAQ (reference sequence). CDR3 in DNA: TGTGCCAGCAGCCTCAGGGAAGGAGACTATGGCTACACCTTC. Translated, it gives CASSLREGDYGYTF.

This chain links TRBV5-1 with TRBJ2-3; D is uncertain. The V gene's germline CDR1 is SGHRS and CDR2 YFSETQ. Trimming removed 3 bases at V and 1 base at J, with 12 bases between. The CDR3 covers 15 residues. The CDR3 bases are TGCGCCAGCAGCTCACACAAGTCCGGCACAGATACGCAGTATTTT. It codes for CASSSHKSGTDTQYF. Drawing the rest from reference TRBV5-1 and TRBJ2-3, the complete variable domain is KAGVTQTPRYLIKTRGQQVTLSCSPISGHRSVSWYQQTPGQGLQFLFEYFSETQRNKGNFPGRFSGRQFSNSRSEMNVSTLELGDSALYLCASSSHKSGTDTQYFGPGTRLTVL.

This chain joins TRBV30 and TRBJ2-5; D is perhaps TRBD1 (5 bases). This CDR3 has 13 amino acids. Germline V gene sequence: CDR1 GTSNPN, CDR2 SVGIG (reference sequence). The V and J ends lost 4 bases and 2 bases respectively, with 11 bases between them. The CDR3, as DNA: TGTGCCTGGATGAACGGACAACAAGAGACCCAGTACTTC. This sequence encodes CAWMNGQQETQYF.

CDR3: CASRERGGTDTQYF. The CDR3 DNA follows: TGTGCCAGCAGAGAGCGGGGGGGCACAGATACGCAGTATTTT. This sequence joins TRBV2 and TRBJ2-3, with 9 positions matching TRBD2. From germline, CDR1 is SNHLY and CDR2 FYNNEI. CDR3 length: 14 amino acids. V shed 6 bases, J shed 1 base, and the junction held 2 bases outside the gene matches.

This chain uses TRBV19 with TRBJ2-1, with TRBD2 matching 8 bases. The CDR3 contains 17 residues. Germline assignment: CDR1 LNHDA and CDR2 SQIVND (reference sequence). V was clipped by 7 bases and J by 0 bases; unmatched bases: 11. The CDR3 region is CASKSSGMVSSYNEQFF. The CDR3 DNA reads TGTGCCAGTAAGAGTAGCGGGATGGTTAGCTCCTACAATGAGCAGTTCTTC. Looking up the rest from reference TRBV19 and TRBJ2-1 gives the full variable domain: DGGITQSPKYLFRKEGQNVTLSCEQNLNHDAMYWYRQDPGQGLRLIYYSQIVNDFQKGDIAEGYSVSREKKESFPLTVTSAQKNPTAFYLCASKSSGMVSSYNEQFFGPGTRLTVL.

This rearrangement joins TRBV20-1 to TRBJ1-1, with TRBD1 as a possible D gene (5 bases). Trimming removed 3 bases at V and 2 bases at J, with 13 bases between. The CDR3 sequence is 14 residues long. In germline, CDR1 is DFQATT, CDR2 SNEGSKA (reference sequence). The CDR3 DNA is TGCAGTGCTAGTAGTGCAGGGATTAACACTGAAGCTTTCTTT. It is translated as CSASSAGINTEAFF.

This chain links TRBV11-1 with TRBJ1-1; D might be TRBD1 (5 bases). V was shortened by 7 bases and J by 5 bases, with 11 bases between the two germline ends. The CDR3 runs 12 residues. In germline, CDR1 is SGHAT, CDR2 FQDESV (reference sequence). The CDR3 DNA sequence: TGTGCCAGCACCTCGGAGGGGACTGAAGCTTTCTTT. It specifies CASTSEGTEAFF.

V and J are TRBV2 and TRBJ2-7; a weak D match, TRBD2 (6 bases). CDR3 length: 15 residues. The germline V gene encodes CDR1 SNHLY and CDR2 FYNNEI. The germline V and J ends were trimmed by 1 base and 3 bases, with 13 bases remaining between them. The CDR3 sequence: CASSEGGDFIYEQYF. The CDR3, as DNA: TGTGCCAGCAGTGAAGGTGGGGACTTCATCTACGAGCAGTACTTC. Full variable domain (remainder filled in from reference TRBV2 and TRBJ2-7): EPEVTQTPSHQVTQMGQEVILRCVPISNHLYFYWYRQILGQKVEFLVSFYNNEISEKSEIFDDQFSVERPDGSNFTLKIRSTKLEDSAMYFCASSEGGDFIYEQYFGPGTRLTVT.

The gene calls are TRBV6-5 and TRBJ1-2, with 8 bases aligning to TRBD1. With V trimmed by 10 bases and J by 5 bases, 12 bases remained unmatched. The CDR3 is 14 residues long. CDR1 and CDR2 (germline): MNHEY, SVGAGI. In nucleotides, the CDR3 is TGTGCCACCCCCGAGGTCAGGGGGCCATATGGCTACACCTTC. Translation gives CATPEVRGPYGYTF.

V is TRBV19 and J is TRBJ1-1; the D gene is possibly TRBD1 (5 bases). Germline assignment: CDR1 LNHDA and CDR2 SQIVND (reference sequence). The CDR3 has 13 amino acids. The V gene lost 6 bases and the J gene lost 5 bases, with 13 bases spanning the gap. The CDR3 DNA follows: TGTGCCAGTAGACCCACGGGGGGAACTGAAGCTTTCTTT. It codes for CASRPTGGTEAFF.

The chain is built from TRBV28 and TRBJ1-6; tentatively, D is TRBD1 (5 bases). V was shortened by 6 bases and J by 10 bases, with 16 bases between the two germline ends. This CDR3 comprises 14 residues. Germline assignment: CDR1 MDHEN and CDR2 SYDVKM. The DNA of the CDR3 is TGTGCCAGCAGCCGAGGCGGGGCTACGTCACCCCTCCACTTT. This sequence encodes CASSRGGATSPLHF.

The gene calls are TRBV4-1 and TRBJ1-3; TRBD1 is a possible D gene (5 bases). The CDR3 has 16 residues. Trimming shortened V by 0 bases and J by 3 bases, and 12 bases separated the two germline ends. Looked up from germline, CDR1 is MGHRA and CDR2 is YSYEKL. The CDR3, as DNA: TGCGCCAGCAGCCAAGATGAGCGGGGCTATGGAAACACCATATATTTT. Amino acids: CASSQDERGYGNTIYF.

A single count supports this clone. This chain uses TRBV5-6 with TRBJ2-1, with a tentative D call TRBD2 (6 bases). This CDR3 is built from 15 residues. Germline CDR1 and CDR2: SGHDT and YYEEEE. The V end lost 5 bases, the J end lost 2 bases, and 14 bases lay between the germline ends. CDR3 in DNA: TGTGCCAGCAGGATGACGCGGGGTACCTACAATGAGCAGTTCTTC. It codes for CASRMTRGTYNEQFF.

A remark on this clone: No conserved phenylalanine or tryptophan is present at the end of the CDR3, so a read error is the likely explanation. Because the CDR3's place on the DNA is in doubt, the DNA is left out and the CDR3 is given as listed by TCRdb. The rearrangement joins TRBV7-7 to TRBJ1-1; the D call in the table, TRBD1, was not verified against the DNA. The CDR3 totals 9 residues, both ends included. From germline, CDR1 is SSHAT and CDR2 FNYEAQ (reference sequence). The CDR3 sequence is CASSPGTHP.

This clone came up a few times. The chain employs TRBV3-1 (or the pseudogene TRBV3-2) and TRBJ1-1; D not resolved. V lost 0 bases, J lost 9 bases, and 17 bases lay in between. Germline CDR1 reads LGHDT; CDR2 reads YNNKEL (reference sequence). CDR3 length: 15 amino acids. CDR3 region: CASSQEGILAVKAFF. The CDR3, as DNA: TGTGCCAGCAGCCAAGAAGGAATTTTGGCGGTAAAAGCTTTCTTT.

The J gene is TRBJ2-3, the V gene TRBV6-1; no clear D gene. Germline V gives CDR1 MNHNS, CDR2 SASEGT. V was trimmed by 3 bases and J by 5 bases, leaving 3 bases between them. The length of the CDR3 is 11 residues. CDR3 sequence reads: CASSERDTQYF. CDR3 DNA sequence: TGTGCCAGCAGTGAGCGAGATACGCAGTATTTT.

The chain links TRBV7-3 to TRBJ2-3; 8 nucleotides match TRBD2. Germline CDR1 SGHTA, CDR2 FQGTGA. The junction had 10 bases not matched to a gene; V was cut back by 1 base and J by 1 base. The CDR3 extends over 18 amino acids. CDR3 protein: CASSLKPSGAGGTDTQYF. Written as DNA, the CDR3 is TGTGCCAGCAGCTTAAAGCCCTCGGGAGCGGGGGGCACAGATACGCAGTATTTT.

This clone was detected only once. The chain combines TRBV7-6 with TRBJ1-6; TRBD1 matches at 10 bases. V was pared by 2 bases and J by 7 bases, with 11 bases of the junction left unmatched. CDR3 size: 18 residues. Germline CDR1 and CDR2: SGHVS and FNYEAQ. This CDR3 is CASSLNSVGTGVNSPLHF. The CDR3 bases are TGTGCCAGCAGCTTAAACTCCGTGGGGACAGGGGTAAATTCACCCCTCCACTTT.

This chain joins TRBV7-2 and TRBJ2-1; 12 nucleotides line up with TRBD2. Germline V gene data show CDR1 as SGHTA and CDR2 as FQGNSA. The CDR3 runs 15 residues. The V and J ends lost 4 bases and 9 bases, in that order; junction bases with no gene match: 7. CDR3 in amino acids: CASSSPSGGAFEQFF. DNA of the CDR3: TGTGCCAGCAGCTCCCCTAGCGGGGGGGCCTTTGAGCAGTTCTTC.

The rearrangement links TRBV13 to TRBJ2-3; 11 bases line up with TRBD2. Trimming at V came to 1 base and at J to 2 bases, leaving 14 bases not matched to a gene. This CDR3 comprises 20 residues. CDR1 is PRHDT and CDR2 is FYEKMQ in the germline V gene (reference sequence). The CDR3 reads CASSLASGTSGSGYTDTQYF. The CDR3, as DNA: TGTGCCAGCAGCTTAGCATCCGGGACTAGCGGAAGTGGGTACACAGATACGCAGTATTTT. Complete variable domain (other parts from reference TRBV13 and TRBJ2-3): AAGVIQSPRHLIKEKRETATLKCYPIPRHDTVYWYQQGPGQDPQFLISFYEKMQSDKGSIPDRFSAQQFSDYHSELNMSSLELGDSALYFCASSLASGTSGSGYTDTQYFGPGTRLTVL.

The V and J genes are TRBV19 and TRBJ1-2; the D gene is possibly TRBD1 (6 bases). Trimming removed 6 bases from V and 7 bases from J, with 12 bases in between. The CDR3 is made up of 12 amino acids. The germline gives CDR1 LNHDA, CDR2 SQIVND (reference sequence). In DNA form, the CDR3 reads TGTGCCAGTAGGGCAGGGGCGCCTGGCTACACCTTC. Protein product: CASRAGAPGYTF. Full variable domain (remainder filled in from reference TRBV19 and TRBJ1-2): DGGITQSPKYLFRKEGQNVTLSCEQNLNHDAMYWYRQDPGQGLRLIYYSQIVNDFQKGDIAEGYSVSREKKESFPLTVTSAQKNPTAFYLCASRAGAPGYTFGSGTRLTVV.

The chain links TRBV4-3 to TRBJ2-7, with 11 positions matching TRBD1. J lost 4 bases, V lost 4 bases, and 6 bases had no gene match. The germline CDR1 and CDR2 sequences are LGHNA and YSLEER. CDR3 length: 15 amino acids. This chain's CDR3 is CASSRGRDRGYEQYF. CDR3 in DNA: TGCGCCAGCAGCCGGGGCCGGGACAGGGGGTACGAGCAGTACTTC.

The V gene is TRBV7-2, the J gene TRBJ1-1; D call uncertain. V lost 2 bases to trimming and J lost 0 bases, with 16 bases between them. This CDR3 is built from 17 residues. Germline V CDR1 and CDR2: SGHTA, FQGNSA. CDR3 sequence: CASSLFWGVVMNTEAFF. The CDR3 DNA reads TGTGCCAGCAGCTTATTCTGGGGAGTAGTTATGAACACTGAAGCTTTCTTT.

This sequence joins TRBV11-2 and TRBJ2-7; tentative D call: TRBD1 (6 bases). There are 17 residues in the CDR3. V gave up 5 bases and J gave up 5 bases, with 25 bases separating them. Germline CDR1 reads SGHAT; CDR2 reads FQNNGV. The CDR3 bases are TGTGCCAGCAGCCTAAGGGCGTCCGGGACACAGGTCCACGAGCAGTACTTC. Encoded protein: CASSLRASGTQVHEQYF.

The chain is built from TRBV7-6 and TRBJ2-7; 8 bases map to TRBD1. The CDR3 spans 16 residues. The V gene's germline CDR1 is SGHVS and CDR2 FNYEAQ. Trimming at V came to 5 bases and at J to 2 bases, leaving 11 bases not matched to a gene. The CDR3 loop reads CASSLGQGVPTYEQYF. As DNA, the CDR3 is TGTGCCAGCAGCCTTGGACAGGGAGTTCCTACCTACGAGCAGTACTTC.